This TCR beta chain was observed in a study of CD8+CD57+ T cells in acquired aplastic anemia. Study-wide background: The average for DNA from sorted CD4+ and CD8+ cells was around 3.4 ug. Findings and caveats of the study: Overlapping CD8+ CDR3 repertoires of patients and controls contained under 30 shared sequences.

It was genomic DNA that served as the template for profiling TCR beta VDJ and CDR3. TCRdb called the reads again in MiXCR, with one record for every CDR3 protein. In the table there are some 170,000 distinct CDR3 sequences, more than 45% of which are singletons. This clonotype was counted at least ten times. Its specificity is not known. Patients picked for sequencing had shown CD8+CD57+ cell expansion detected by flow cytometry. Patients uniformly had severe acquired aplastic anemia. When blood sampling took place, the patients had received no therapy. Trimming cost V 1 base and J 5 bases; bases outside gene matches: 7. The CDR3 sequence is 16 residues long. Germline V gives CDR1 SGHAT, CDR2 FQNNGV.

The TCR sequence derives from a human donor with aplastic anemia. The gene calls are TRBV11-2 and TRBJ2-5; 10 bases map to TRBD2. The specimen was sorted CD4+, CD8+, or CD8+CD57+ T cells (not recorded which) from PBMCs. The CDR3 loop reads CASSLGLAGGGETQYF. CDR3 DNA: TGTGCCAGCAGCTTAGGATTAGCGGGGGGAGGGGAGACCCAGTACTTC.